One sample yielded the 21 T cell receptor beta chains listed below, sequenced in a study of OX40 agonist ivuxolimab in advanced cancers. Assay: immunoSEQ multiplex PCR; the TCRdb copy retains only in-frame clones and omits some. The table records 45,000 to 50,000 clones, roughly 81% of them present only once. This material consisted of CD4+ or CD8+ T cells sorted from blood, taken in a trial of the OX40 agonist ivuxolimab. Receptors were obtained from an adult with an advanced solid tumor such as melanoma, head and neck, liver or kidney cancer.

This clone was counted a few times. The chain employs TRBV6-5 and TRBJ2-7, with D perhaps TRBD1 or TRBD2 (5 bases each). The CDR3 length is 13 residues. Germline CDR1 MNHEY, CDR2 SVGAGI. V shed 7 bases and J shed 1 base, with 11 bases lying between them. CDR3 protein: CASNRDGSYEQYF. As DNA, the CDR3 is TGTGCCAGCAATAGGGACGGTTCCTACGAGCAGTACTTC.

This rearrangement joins TRBV5-1 to TRBJ2-7; 7 bases agree with TRBD1. This CDR3 has 14 amino acids. Germline V gene lookup returns CDR1 SGHRS and CDR2 YFSETQ. J gave up 3 bases and V 3 bases, and 6 bases lay outside the gene matches. CDR3 coding DNA: TGCGCCAGCAGCTGGGGGACAGAGGACTACGAGCAGTACTTC. Amino acids: CASSWGTEDYEQYF.

The chain combines TRBV11-2 with TRBJ2-7; 9 bases are a match to TRBD2. Per the germline V gene, CDR1 is SGHAT and CDR2 is FQNNGV. The CDR3 contains 16 residues. V trimming: 3 bases; J trimming: 2 bases; junction bases outside the gene matches: 8. CDR3 DNA sequence: TGTGCCAGCAGCTTCGGAACTAGCGGGCTTGCCTACGAGCAGTACTTC. The encoded protein is CASSFGTSGLAYEQYF.

The chain has TRBV7-9 and TRBJ2-7; TRBD1 aligns across 8 bases. Looked up from germline, CDR1 is SEHNR and CDR2 is FQNEAQ (reference sequence). This CDR3 is built from 15 residues. V shed 1 base, J shed 3 bases, and the junction held 5 bases outside the gene matches. CDR3 sequence: CASSLVQGAIYEQYF. The DNA for the CDR3 is TGTGCCAGCAGCTTAGTGCAGGGGGCGATCTACGAGCAGTACTTC.

The gene calls are TRBV5-1 and TRBJ2-1; 10 positions match TRBD2. The V gene's germline CDR1 is SGHRS and CDR2 YFSETQ. V was clipped by 3 bases and J by 4 bases; unmatched bases: 7. The CDR3 extends over 16 amino acids. This CDR3 is CASSSLAGDGYNEQFF. The CDR3 coding sequence is TGCGCCAGCAGCTCTCTAGCGGGAGACGGTTACAATGAGCAGTTCTTC. The full variable domain, rest sourced from reference TRBV5-1 and TRBJ2-1, is KAGVTQTPRYLIKTRGQQVTLSCSPISGHRSVSWYQQTPGQGLQFLFEYFSETQRNKGNFPGRFSGRQFSNSRSEMNVSTLELGDSALYLCASSSLAGDGYNEQFFGPGTRLTVL.

The genes are TRBV27 and TRBJ2-7; D is perhaps TRBD1 (5 bases). Per the germline V gene, CDR1 is MNHEY and CDR2 is SMNVEV (reference sequence). V was cut by 5 bases and J by 5 bases, with 16 bases left in between. This CDR3 is 14 amino acids long. The CDR3 here is CASSPYNQGNEQYF. Here the CDR3 DNA reads TGTGCCAGCAGTCCCTACAATCAGGGAAACGAGCAGTACTTC.

V gene TRBV11-3 combines with J gene TRBJ2-1; TRBD1 is a possible D gene (6 bases). V lost 5 bases and J 10 bases, leaving 15 bases between the germline ends. Germline lookup yields CDR1 SGHNT and CDR2 YENEEA. The CDR3 runs to 13 residues. CDR3 nucleotides: TGTGCCAGCAGCCCAGCACAGGGTTTCGAGCAGTTCTTC. Its translation: CASSPAQGFEQFF.

In the case of this clone: Relative to the germline gene, one junction end is altered; a read error may explain this. The V gene is TRBV27, the J gene TRBJ2-1, with 7 bases identical to TRBD2. CDR1 is MNHEY and CDR2 is SMNVEV in the germline V gene (reference sequence). The CDR3 spans 16 residues. CDR3 protein: CAGSSSTSPGPNEQFF. As DNA, the CDR3 is TGTGCCGGCAGTTCATCGACTAGCCCAGGGCCCAATGAGCAGTTCTTC.

The genes are TRBV7-9 and TRBJ2-3; 13 bases match TRBD2. Germline trimming cut 4 bases from V and 0 bases from J; bases unmatched to any gene: 7. Germline values: CDR1 SEHNR, CDR2 FQNEAQ (reference sequence). This CDR3 spans 18 amino acids. The CDR3 sequence: CASSSAGTSGTSTDTQYF. The DNA for the CDR3 is TGTGCCAGCAGCTCTGCCGGGACTAGCGGGACTAGCACAGATACGCAGTATTTT.

V gene TRBV19 combines with J gene TRBJ1-5; perhaps TRBD1 as D (5 bases). Germline loops: CDR1 LNHDA, CDR2 SQIVND (reference sequence). This CDR3 comprises 16 residues. The V end was cut by 1 base, the J end by 9 bases, with 19 bases between. The CDR3 nucleotides are TGTGCCAGTAGTATAGTTCCATCCGGGACCCAGTGGCCCCAGCATTTT. Its translation: CASSIVPSGTQWPQHF.

The rearrangement joins TRBV12-5 to TRBJ2-7, with 12 bases that match TRBD2. The CDR3 length is 15 residues. Germline CDR1 and CDR2: LGHNT and FRNRAP. Unmatched junction bases numbered 9, after V lost 7 bases and J lost 5 bases. This CDR3 is CASALGRLAGDEQYF. CDR3 sequence (DNA): TGTGCTAGTGCCCTTGGCAGACTAGCGGGAGACGAGCAGTACTTC.

The gene calls are TRBV5-4 and TRBJ2-3, with TRBD2 as a possible D gene (5 bases). V was cut by 5 bases and J by 2 bases, with 18 bases left in between. CDR3 length: 16 residues. Germline CDR1 and CDR2: SGHNT and YYREEE (reference sequence). CDR3 residues: CASSEPGTQNTDTQYF. The CDR3 nucleotides are TGTGCCAGCAGTGAGCCGGGAACCCAAAACACAGATACGCAGTATTTT. The variable domain in full, completed from reference TRBV5-4 and TRBJ2-3, reads ETGVTQSPTHLIKTRGQQVTLRCSSQSGHNTVSWYQQALGQGPQFIFQYYREEENGRGNFPPRFSGLQFPNYSSELNVNALELDDSALYLCASSEPGTQNTDTQYFGPGTRLTVL.

The chain uses TRBV27 and TRBJ1-2; D gene ambiguous. Trimming pared 6 bases from V and 1 base from J, leaving 15 bases between. Germline CDR1 is MNHEY and CDR2 is SMNVEV (reference sequence). CDR3 length: 15 amino acids. The CDR3 DNA sequence: TGTGCCAGCAGGGATCCATGGTTGAATAACTATGGCTACACCTTC. Amino acids: CASRDPWLNNYGYTF.

V usage is TRBV18 and J usage is TRBJ2-7; D not certain. The CDR3 consists of 14 residues. Trimming pared 3 bases from V and 0 bases from J, leaving 9 bases between. From germline, CDR1 is KGHSH and CDR2 LQKENI. This CDR3 reads CASSPTASSYEQYF. CDR3 nucleotides: TGTGCCAGCTCACCGACGGCAAGCTCCTACGAGCAGTACTTC. Variable domain in full (rest from reference TRBV18 and TRBJ2-7): NAGVMQNPRHLVRRRGQEARLRCSPMKGHSHVYWYRQLPEEGLKFMVYLQKENIIDESGMPKERFSAEFPKEGPSILRIQQVVRGDSAAYFCASSPTASSYEQYFGPGTRLTVT.

This sequence joins TRBV11-2 and TRBJ2-7; perhaps TRBD1 as D (5 bases). V lost 3 bases, J lost 0 bases, and 12 bases lay in between. Germline CDR1 and CDR2: SGHAT and FQNNGV. CDR3 length: 15 amino acids. The CDR3 here is CASSFGRASSYEQYF. The CDR3 nucleotides are TGTGCCAGCAGCTTCGGCAGGGCCAGCTCCTACGAGCAGTACTTC.

This clone has a count of ten or more. The chain has TRBV7-9 and TRBJ2-5; 10 bases align to TRBD1. V lost 1 base and J lost 2; bases outside the gene matches: 10. This CDR3 comprises 18 residues. The germline CDR1 and CDR2 sequences are SEHNR and FQNEAQ (reference sequence). DNA for the CDR3: TGTGCCAGCAGCTTAGGGACAGGGGGGGACGGACGGCAAGAGACCCAGTACTTC. It specifies CASSLGTGGDGRQETQYF.

This chain links TRBV5-1 with TRBJ2-1; TRBD2 aligns across 7 bases. The trim removed 0 bases at V and 2 bases at J, leaving 2 bases unmatched. This CDR3 comprises 15 residues. Germline assignment: CDR1 SGHRS and CDR2 YFSETQ. CDR3 sequence: CASSLASGTYNEQFF. As DNA, the CDR3 is TGCGCCAGCAGCTTGGCCAGCGGGACCTACAATGAGCAGTTCTTC.

A word on this clone: Its ends do not fully match the called genes, so a read error is possible. The J gene is TRBJ2-1, the V gene TRBV2, with TRBD1 identical over 8 bases. Germline CDR1 SNHLY, CDR2 FYNNEI. This CDR3 has 15 amino acids. The CDR3 is CASSEDRGTYNEQFF. The DNA of the CDR3 is TGTGCCAGCAGCGAAGACAGGGGAACCTACAATGAGCAGTTCTTC.

V is TRBV5-5 and J is TRBJ2-3; either TRBD1 or TRBD2 may fit D (5 bases each). CDR1 and CDR2 from the germline V gene are SGHKS and YYEKEE (reference sequence). This CDR3 is 13 amino acids long. With 0 bases removed from V and 3 bases from J, the gap between germline ends came to 5 bases. The CDR3 region has the DNA TGTGCCAGCAGCTTGGGGGGGACAGATACGCAGTATTTT. Its translation is CASSLGGTDTQYF.

V and J are TRBV19 and TRBJ2-1; TRBD2 matches 11 bases. Germline lookup yields CDR1 LNHDA and CDR2 SQIVND (reference sequence). The length of the CDR3 is 15 residues. V gave up 3 bases and J gave up 8 bases; unmatched junction bases: 6. CDR3 nucleotide sequence: TGTGCCAGTAGTATCTCCGGACTAGCGGGTTATGAGCAGTTCTTC. Its protein product is CASSISGLAGYEQFF. Variable domain in full (rest from reference TRBV19 and TRBJ2-1): DGGITQSPKYLFRKEGQNVTLSCEQNLNHDAMYWYRQDPGQGLRLIYYSQIVNDFQKGDIAEGYSVSREKKESFPLTVTSAQKNPTAFYLCASSISGLAGYEQFFGPGTRLTVL.

This chain joins TRBV11-2 and TRBJ2-3, with 10 bases matching TRBD2. J was trimmed by 3 bases and V by 4 bases; bases with no gene match: 7. CDR1 and CDR2 (germline): SGHAT, FQNNGV. CDR3 length: 16 amino acids. CDR3 nucleotide sequence: TGTGCCAGCAGCTCCCCACCGGGACTAGCGACAGATACGCAGTATTTT. This sequence encodes CASSSPPGLATDTQYF.